Below, 15 T cell receptor beta chains from the same sample are listed, as sequenced in a study of cytomegalovirus exposure and HLA in healthy donors. It was with 60 Vbeta and 13 Jbeta primers that the PCR ran. Generated by immunoSEQ multiplex PCR, the TCRdb table keeps only in-frame clones and is missing some. The sample gives roughly 100,000 clones, more than 75% of which show up once; 5% to 7% is in the top ten. The sequencing input was PBMCs. The source of these receptors is a woman between 50 and 59 years old in good health and CMV-seropositive.

The chain carries TRBV9 and TRBJ2-3; 11 positions match TRBD2. CDR3 size: 17 residues. Germline V CDR1 and CDR2: SGDLS, YYNGEE. With 4 bases clipped from V and 3 bases from J, the junction kept 10 bases outside the gene matches. DNA of the CDR3: TGTGCCAGCAGCCGCGTCCTTAGCGGGGGGGGGACAGATACGCAGTATTTT. It encodes CASSRVLSGGGTDTQYF.

The rearrangement uses TRBV7-3 and TRBJ1-3, with TRBD1 matching over 7 bases. CDR1 and CDR2 from the germline V gene are SGHTA and FQGTGA. The CDR3 consists of 17 residues. The V and J ends lost 3 bases and 0 bases, in that order; junction bases with no gene match: 8. The CDR3 loop reads CASSLLPQGSSGNTIYF. The CDR3, as DNA: TGTGCCAGCAGCTTGCTACCACAGGGGAGCTCTGGAAACACCATATATTTT.

This clone was seen only a few times. V gene TRBV5-1 combines with J gene TRBJ1-4, with TRBD1 as a possible D gene (6 bases). Between the trimmed V and J ends, which lost 4 bases and 6 bases, there was a span of 10 bases. The CDR3 consists of 13 residues. Germline loops: CDR1 SGHRS, CDR2 YFSETQ. The CDR3 reads CASSIQGHEKLFF. Here the CDR3 DNA reads TGCGCCAGCAGCATCCAGGGGCATGAAAAACTGTTTTTT.

This sequence joins TRBV29-1 and TRBJ1-2, with TRBD1 as a possible D gene (5 bases). Germline values: CDR1 SQVTM, CDR2 ANQGSEA. The V end was cut by 0 bases, the J end by 4 bases, with 12 bases between. This CDR3 comprises 14 residues. The chain's CDR3 is CSVEDHGRGYGYTF. The CDR3 coding sequence is TGCAGCGTTGAAGATCACGGAAGGGGCTATGGCTACACCTTC.

V and J are TRBV27 and TRBJ2-2, with TRBD2 as a possible D gene (5 bases). V was cut by 5 bases and J by 3 bases, with 13 bases left in between. There are 15 residues in the CDR3. CDR1 is MNHEY, CDR2 SMNVEV, per germline (reference sequence). The CDR3 reads CASSHTWRDTGELFF. The CDR3 DNA follows: TGTGCCAGCAGTCACACCTGGCGGGACACCGGGGAGCTGTTTTTT.

The chain has TRBV7-9 and TRBJ2-2, with a weak D call TRBD2 (5 bases). The germline V gene has CDR1 SEHNR and CDR2 FQNEAQ (reference sequence). The CDR3 is 14 residues long. V lost 3 bases and J lost 1, with 6 bases in between. This CDR3 is CASSFEGNTGELFF. CDR3 DNA sequence: TGTGCCAGCAGCTTTGAGGGGAACACCGGGGAGCTGTTTTTT.

The sample holds a few counts of this clone. V is TRBV6-6 and J is TRBJ1-2, with TRBD1 matching 8 bases. The CDR3 length is 14 residues. V shed 6 bases and J 8 bases; nucleotides not matched to a gene: 11. Germline CDR1 reads MNHNY; CDR2 reads SVGAGI (reference sequence). The CDR3 DNA follows: TGTGCCAGCAGCAACATGGACAGGGCTCACGGCTACACCTTC. Protein sequence: CASSNMDRAHGYTF.

In DNA, the CDR3 is TGTGCCAGCAGTCTCCCCAGGGTAGCTAACTATGGCTACACCTTC. The encoded protein is CASSLPRVANYGYTF. The chain couples TRBV28 to TRBJ1-2; the D gene is possibly TRBD1 (5 bases). The CDR3 covers 15 residues. The germline V gene has CDR1 MDHEN and CDR2 SYDVKM. Trimming removed 5 bases from V and 0 bases from J, with 13 bases in between.

V gene TRBV27 combines with J gene TRBJ1-1; weak D call: TRBD1 (6 bases). The CDR3 is 16 amino acids. The germline V gene has CDR1 MNHEY and CDR2 SMNVEV (reference sequence). Trimming cost V 8 bases and J 10 bases, with 29 bases left between them. The CDR3 spells CASARVREGVVYGAFF. CDR3 nucleotide sequence: TGTGCCAGCGCGAGGGTCAGGGAGGGGGTAGTCTATGGAGCTTTCTTT.

The V and J genes are TRBV27 and TRBJ2-4, with TRBD1 matching over 10 bases. This CDR3 contains 17 residues. V shed 6 bases and J 0 bases; nucleotides not matched to a gene: 8. The V gene's germline CDR1 is MNHEY and CDR2 SMNVEV (reference sequence). This CDR3 reads CASSHRQGARAKNIQYF. For the CDR3, the DNA is TGTGCCAGCAGCCATCGACAGGGGGCTAGAGCCAAAAACATTCAGTACTTC.

The V call is TRBV9, the J call TRBJ2-3; 9 bases map to TRBD1. The CDR3 is 16 amino acids. Germline V gene sequence: CDR1 SGDLS, CDR2 YYNGEE. The trim removed 4 bases at V and 3 bases at J, leaving 9 bases unmatched. Here the CDR3 DNA reads TGTGCCAGCAGCCCCGGCTGGGGACAGGGTACAGATACGCAGTATTTT. It specifies CASSPGWGQGTDTQYF.

The gene calls are TRBV29-1 and TRBJ1-1; TRBD1 aligns across 8 bases. Germline CDR1 SQVTM, CDR2 ANQGSEA. There are 17 residues in the CDR3. The J segment lost 6 bases and the V segment lost 0 bases, leaving 15 bases of the junction unmatched. CDR3: CSVEEGGSFDRGSEAFF. CDR3 nucleotide sequence: TGCAGCGTTGAAGAAGGAGGCTCCTTTGACAGGGGATCTGAAGCTTTCTTT.

The chain carries TRBV7-6 and TRBJ1-2; weak D call: TRBD1 (5 bases). Per germline, CDR1 SGHVS and CDR2 FNYEAQ. V lost 3 bases, J lost 6 bases, and 17 bases lay in between. This CDR3 is 15 amino acids long. CDR3 nucleotides: TGTGCCAGCAGCTTGACTAGGGACCGCGGGGATGGCTACACCTTC. This gives the protein CASSLTRDRGDGYTF.

About this clone itself: Its ends do not fully match the called genes, so a read error is possible. J is TRBJ2-1 and V is TRBV7-9, with D perhaps matching TRBD1 (6 bases). Per the germline V gene, CDR1 is SEHNR and CDR2 is FQNEAQ (reference sequence). The CDR3 covers 12 residues. CDR3 residues: CSSSLDRNEQFF. CDR3 coding DNA: TGTTCCAGCAGCCTCGACAGGAATGAGCAGTTCTTC. Combining the CDR3 with reference TRBV7-9 and TRBJ2-1 gives the whole variable domain DTGVSQNPRHKITKRGQNVTFRCDPISEHNRLYWYRQTLGQGPEFLTYFQNEAQLEKSRLLSDRFSAERPKGSFSTLEIQRTEQGDSAMYLCSSSLDRNEQFFGPGTRLTVL.

The chain recombines TRBV7-7 with TRBJ2-1, with D possibly TRBD1 on 5 matching bases. Germline V lookup: CDR1 SSHAT, CDR2 FNYEAQ (reference sequence). The V gene lost 5 bases and the J gene lost 2 bases, with 7 bases spanning the gap. The CDR3 sequence is 13 residues long. The CDR3 nucleotides are TGTGCCAGCAGCCTGACAGCCTACAATGAGCAGTTCTTC. Protein: CASSLTAYNEQFF.